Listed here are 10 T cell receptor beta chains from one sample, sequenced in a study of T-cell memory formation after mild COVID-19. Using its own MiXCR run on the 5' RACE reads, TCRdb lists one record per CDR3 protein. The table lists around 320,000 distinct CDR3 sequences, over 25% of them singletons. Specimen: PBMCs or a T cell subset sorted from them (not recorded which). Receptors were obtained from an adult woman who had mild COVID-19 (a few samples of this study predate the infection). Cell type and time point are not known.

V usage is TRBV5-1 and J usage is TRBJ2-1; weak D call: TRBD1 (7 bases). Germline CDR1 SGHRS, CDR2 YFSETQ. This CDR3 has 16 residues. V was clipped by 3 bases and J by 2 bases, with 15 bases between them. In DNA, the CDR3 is TGCGCCAGCAGCTGGGGGGACAGCAGCCCCTACAATGAGCAGTTCTTC. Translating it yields CASSWGDSSPYNEQFF.

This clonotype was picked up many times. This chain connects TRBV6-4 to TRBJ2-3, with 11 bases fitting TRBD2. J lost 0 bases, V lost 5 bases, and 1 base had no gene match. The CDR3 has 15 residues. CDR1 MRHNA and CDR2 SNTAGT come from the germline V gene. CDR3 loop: CASSRTSGSTDTQYF. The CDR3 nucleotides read TGTGCCAGCAGTAGGACTAGCGGGAGCACAGATACGCAGTATTTT.

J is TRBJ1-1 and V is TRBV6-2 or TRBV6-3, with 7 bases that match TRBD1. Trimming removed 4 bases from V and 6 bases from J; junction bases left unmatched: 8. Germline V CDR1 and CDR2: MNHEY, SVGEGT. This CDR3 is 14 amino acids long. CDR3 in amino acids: CASSSTGMKAEAFF. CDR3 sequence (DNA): TGTGCCAGCAGTTCGACAGGGATGAAGGCTGAAGCTTTCTTT.

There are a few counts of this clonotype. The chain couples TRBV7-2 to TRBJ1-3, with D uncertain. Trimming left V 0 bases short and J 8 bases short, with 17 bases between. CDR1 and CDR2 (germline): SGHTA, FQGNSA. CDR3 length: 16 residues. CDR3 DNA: TGTGCCAGCAGCTTAGCGCATGCTGGGCCGCAGCACACCATATATTTT. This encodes CASSLAHAGPQHTIYF. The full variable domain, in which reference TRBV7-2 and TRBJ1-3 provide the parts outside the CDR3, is GAGVSQSPSNKVTEKGKDVELRCDPISGHTALYWYRQSLGQGLEFLIYFQGNSAPDKSGLPSDRFSAERTGGSVSTLTIQRTQQEDSAVYLCASSLAHAGPQHTIYFGEGSWLTVV.

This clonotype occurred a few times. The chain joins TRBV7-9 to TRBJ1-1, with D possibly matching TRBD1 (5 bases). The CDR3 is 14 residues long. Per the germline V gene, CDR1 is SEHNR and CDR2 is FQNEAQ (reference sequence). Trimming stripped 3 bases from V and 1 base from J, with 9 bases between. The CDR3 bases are TGTGCCAGCAGCTTTCAGGGTGAGAACACTGAAGCTTTCTTT. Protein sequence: CASSFQGENTEAFF.

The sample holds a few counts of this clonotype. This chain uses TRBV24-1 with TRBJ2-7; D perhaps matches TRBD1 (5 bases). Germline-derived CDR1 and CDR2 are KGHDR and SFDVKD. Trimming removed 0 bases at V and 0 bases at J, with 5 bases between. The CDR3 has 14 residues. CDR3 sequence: CATSDLDSSYEQYF. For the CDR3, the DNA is TGTGCCACCAGTGATTTGGACAGCTCCTACGAGCAGTACTTC.

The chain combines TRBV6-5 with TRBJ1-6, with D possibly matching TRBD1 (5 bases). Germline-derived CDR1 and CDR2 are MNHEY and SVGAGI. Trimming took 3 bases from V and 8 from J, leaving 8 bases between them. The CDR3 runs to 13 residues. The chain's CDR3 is CASSYAGDSPLHF. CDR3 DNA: TGTGCCAGCAGTTATGCGGGGGATTCACCCCTCCACTTT.

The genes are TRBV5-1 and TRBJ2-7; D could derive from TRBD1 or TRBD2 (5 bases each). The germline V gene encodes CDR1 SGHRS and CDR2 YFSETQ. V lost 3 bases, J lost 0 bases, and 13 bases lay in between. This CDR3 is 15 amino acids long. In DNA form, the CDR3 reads TGCGCCAGCAGCTCAGGGACGAAGAGCTCCTACGAGCAGTACTTC. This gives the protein CASSSGTKSSYEQYF.

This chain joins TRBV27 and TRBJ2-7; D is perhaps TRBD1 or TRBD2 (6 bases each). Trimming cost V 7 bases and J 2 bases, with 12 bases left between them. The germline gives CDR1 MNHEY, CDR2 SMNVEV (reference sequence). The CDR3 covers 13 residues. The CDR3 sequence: CASKEGHTYEQYF. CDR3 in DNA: TGTGCCAGCAAGGAGGGACACACCTACGAGCAGTACTTC.

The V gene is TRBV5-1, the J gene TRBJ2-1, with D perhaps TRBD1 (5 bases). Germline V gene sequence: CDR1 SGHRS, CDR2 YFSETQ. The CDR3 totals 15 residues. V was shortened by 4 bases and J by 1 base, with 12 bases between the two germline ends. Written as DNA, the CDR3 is TGCGCCAGCAGCCTATCTAGGGGATCCTACAATGAGCAGTTCTTC. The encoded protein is CASSLSRGSYNEQFF.